These T cell receptor beta chains were read from a single sample in a study of CD8+ T cells in alopecia areata. Assay: immunoSEQ multiplex PCR; the TCRdb copy retains only in-frame clones and omits some. The table lists 60,000 to 85,000 clones, about 30% of them singletons. Here the sequenced sample was CD8+ T cells sorted from blood, taken at week 4, from a patient treated with tofacitinib. These receptors originate from a human donor with alopecia areata. Both conserved end residues are part of each CDR3. The D gene is left open where the match is weak. Expanded clones get a size class; other rows say once, few or many, or leave the size out.

clone size	V gene	D gene	J gene	CDR3 protein	CDR3 DNA
few	TRBV28	.	TRBJ2-7	CASRKGPSSYEQYF	TGTGCCAGCAGAAAGGGACCGAGCTCCTACGAGCAGTACTTC
.	TRBV23-1	TRBD1	TRBJ2-3	CASSPAPTDRGGTDTQYF	TGCGCCAGCAGTCCAGCCCCCACTGACAGGGGGGGAACAGATACGCAGTATTTT
.	TRBV4-1	TRBD2	TRBJ2-5	CASSQELREGETQYF	TGCGCCAGCAGCCAAGAATTACGGGAGGGAGAGACCCAGTACTTC
.	TRBV4-1	TRBD1	TRBJ2-5	CASSPRQGGGEQYF	TGCGCCAGCAGCCCCCGACAGGGGGGAGGAGAGCAGTACTTC
many	TRBV4-1	.	TRBJ1-4	CASSRHRDATNEKLFF	TGCGCCAGCAGCCGACACAGAGATGCAACTAATGAAAAACTGTTTTTT
few	TRBV5-1	.	TRBJ2-7	CASSPAGWEQYF	TGCGCCAGCAGTCCAGCGGGTTGGGAGCAGTACTTC
.	TRBV20-1	.	TRBJ2-1	CSARWGGEQFF	TGCAGTGCTAGGTGGGGAGGTGAGCAGTTCTTC
.	TRBV13	TRBD2	TRBJ2-5	CASSTNAPGLAGNTQETQYF	TGTGCCAGCAGCACCAACGCGCCGGGACTAGCGGGAAACACCCAAGAGACCCAGTACTTC
.	TRBV29-1	TRBD2	TRBJ2-3	CSVEGSGSTDTQYF	TGCAGCGTTGAAGGTAGCGGGAGCACAGATACGCAGTATTTT
once	TRBV9	.	TRBJ2-2	CASSVPRREDNTGELFF	TGTGCCAGCAGCGTCCCCAGGCGAGAAGACAACACCGGGGAGCTGTTTTTT
.	TRBV25-1	TRBD1	TRBJ2-6	CASSGRQGARSGANVLTF	TGTGCCAGCAGTGGAAGACAGGGGGCCCGCTCTGGGGCCAACGTCCTGACTTTC
.	TRBV4-1	TRBD1	TRBJ1-5	CASSQDEGALNQPQHF	TGCGCCAGCAGCCAAGACGAGGGGGCTCTCAATCAGCCCCAGCATTTT
.	TRBV29-1	TRBD2	TRBJ2-1	CSAWTSGRVYNEQFF	TGCAGCGCATGGACTAGCGGGAGGGTCTACAATGAGCAGTTCTTC
.	TRBV19	.	TRBJ2-1	CASSMSPAPTNEQFF	TGTGCCAGTAGTATGTCCCCCGCGCCTACCAATGAGCAGTTCTTC
once	TRBV30	.	TRBJ1-5	CAWSDGVRQPQHF	TGTGCCTGGAGTGATGGGGTGAGACAGCCCCAGCATTTT
few	TRBV29-1	TRBD2	TRBJ2-5	CSVLAGVEQETQYF	TGCAGCGTTTTAGCGGGAGTGGAACAAGAGACCCAGTACTTC
.	TRBV29-1	TRBD1	TRBJ1-2	CSGTGNYGYTF	TGCAGCGGGACAGGGAACTATGGCTACACCTTC
.	TRBV4-3	.	TRBJ1-2	CASSQGLSTAYGYTF	TGCGCCAGCAGCCAGGGCCTATCGACAGCCTATGGCTACACCTTC
.	TRBV5-1	.	TRBJ2-7	CASRGIQSYEQYF	TGCGCCAGCAGAGGTATCCAGTCCTACGAGCAGTACTTC
.	TRBV29-1	.	TRBJ2-5	CSAMGGVVGETQYF	TGCAGCGCCATGGGTGGGGTAGTCGGAGAGACCCAGTACTTC
few	TRBV29-1	.	TRBJ2-2	CSVEDRRNTGELFF	TGCAGCGTTGAAGATCGACGGAACACCGGGGAGCTGTTTTTT
many	TRBV6-5	TRBD1	TRBJ2-1	CASSYDRGQDEQFF	TGTGCCAGCAGTTACGACAGGGGGCAGGATGAGCAGTTCTTC
.	TRBV29-1	.	TRBJ1-1	CSVERGVNTEAFF	TGCAGCGTTGAGAGGGGTGTGAACACTGAAGCTTTCTTT
few	TRBV14	.	TRBJ2-7	CASSRGGYYEQYF	TGTGCCAGCAGCCGTGGGGGGTACTACGAGCAGTACTTC
few	TRBV7-3	.	TRBJ1-1	CASSLLRPLNTEAFF	TGTGCCAGCAGCTTACTTCGGCCGCTGAACACTGAAGCTTTCTTT
once	TRBV7-6	.	TRBJ2-7	CASSLSGVLAEQYF	TGTGCCAGCAGCTTATCTGGTGTCTTAGCGGAGCAGTACTTC
.	TRBV5-6	.	TRBJ2-3	CASSLASGLDTQYF	TGTGCCAGCAGCTTAGCCAGCGGGCTTGATACGCAGTATTTT
.	TRBV5-1	TRBD2	TRBJ2-3	CASSLVSGLARSTDTQYF	TGCGCCAGCAGCTTGGTTTCCGGACTAGCGAGATCCACAGATACGCAGTATTTT
.	TRBV29-1	TRBD1	TRBJ1-1	CSVYRGEAFF	TGCAGCGTTTACAGGGGTGAAGCTTTCTTT
few	TRBV6-5	.	TRBJ2-7	CASSFRSSFEQYF	TGTGCCAGCAGTTTCCGAAGCTCCTTCGAGCAGTACTTC
few	TRBV19	TRBD1	TRBJ1-1	CASYTGGMNTEAFF	TGTGCCAGTTATACAGGGGGCATGAACACTGAAGCTTTCTTT
.	TRBV13	.	TRBJ2-5	CASSFREGTSRQETQYF	TGTGCCAGCAGTTTCCGTGAGGGTACTAGCAGACAAGAGACCCAGTACTTC
many	TRBV5-6	TRBD2	TRBJ2-2	CASSAFGTSLSGELFF	TGTGCCAGCAGCGCGTTTGGGACTAGCCTCTCCGGGGAGCTGTTTTTT
.	TRBV19	.	TRBJ2-1	CASSIMGRGAGNEQFF	TGTGCCAGTAGTATTATGGGCAGGGGCGCGGGCAATGAGCAGTTCTTC
.	TRBV27	.	TRBJ1-2	CASSLAGGDGYTF	TGTGCCAGCAGTTTAGCCGGGGGCGATGGCTACACCTTC
few	TRBV29-1	.	TRBJ2-6	CSVEGRGPVSGANVLTF	TGCAGCGTTGAAGGTCGAGGACCGGTCTCTGGGGCCAACGTCCTGACTTTC
.	TRBV2	.	TRBJ1-2	CASSGAGARYGYTF	TGTGCCAGCAGTGGCGCTGGGGCCCGGTATGGCTACACCTTC
few	TRBV19	.	TRBJ2-2	CASRTSFGELFF	TGTGCCAGTAGGACTAGTTTCGGGGAGCTGTTTTTT
few	TRBV29-1	.	TRBJ2-1	CSVRSTGFNEQFF	TGCAGCGTAAGATCGACAGGTTTTAATGAGCAGTTCTTC
few	TRBV30	.	TRBJ2-7	CAWRDRAPVVHEQYF	TGTGCCTGGAGAGACCGGGCCCCTGTTGTCCACGAGCAGTACTTC